This T cell receptor beta chain was sequenced in a study of T cells in Graves' hyperthyroidism and ophthalmopathy. The wider study: Before any treatment, at initial diagnosis, peripheral blood was collected.

Amplified regions were TCR beta CDR3 sequences from RNA transcripts. A set of HTBI primers served as the primers for a first-round RT-PCR of the TCR CDR3. TCRdb itself ran the multiplex PCR reads through MiXCR, one entry per CDR3 protein. The data contain about 680,000 distinct CDR3 sequences, just over 35% of them singletons. Patients showing uncontrolled infection, other autoimmune disease, pregnancy or lactation were ineligible. Diagnosing involved the use of clinical symptoms, serum thyroxine and TRAb, thyroid ultrasound and orbital computed tomography. The PBMCs were sourced from fresh peripheral blood (around 9.3 ml). Germline assignment: CDR1 LNHDA and CDR2 SQIVND (reference sequence). The CDR3 sequence is 13 residues long. Trimming took 5 bases from V and 4 from J, leaving 11 bases between them.

The sequence came from a middle-aged woman with Graves' hyperthyroidism. Source material: blood. The rearrangement links TRBV19 to TRBJ1-1; a possible D gene is TRBD1 (5 bases). The CDR3 nucleotides read TGTGCCAGTAGTGCAGGGATCTTCACTGAAGCTTTCTTT. Its translation is CASSAGIFTEAFF.